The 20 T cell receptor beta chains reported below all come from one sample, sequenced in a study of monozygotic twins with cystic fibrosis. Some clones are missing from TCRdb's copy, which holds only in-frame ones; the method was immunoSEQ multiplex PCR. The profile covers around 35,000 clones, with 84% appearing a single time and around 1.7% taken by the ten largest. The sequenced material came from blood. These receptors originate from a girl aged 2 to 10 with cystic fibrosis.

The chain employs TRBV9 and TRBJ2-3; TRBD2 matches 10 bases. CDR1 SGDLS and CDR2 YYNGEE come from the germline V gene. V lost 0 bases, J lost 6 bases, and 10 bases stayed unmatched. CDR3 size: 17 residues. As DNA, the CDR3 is TGTGCCAGCAGCGTAGGAGCTAGCGGGGGTTCCCGGGATACGCAGTATTTT. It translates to CASSVGASGGSRDTQYF.

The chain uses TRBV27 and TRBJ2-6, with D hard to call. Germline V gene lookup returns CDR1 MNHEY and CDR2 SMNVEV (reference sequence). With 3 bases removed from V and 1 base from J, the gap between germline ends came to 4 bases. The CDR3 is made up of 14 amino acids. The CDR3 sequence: CASSLLSGANVLTF. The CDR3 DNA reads TGTGCCAGCAGTTTGTTATCTGGGGCCAACGTCCTGACTTTC.

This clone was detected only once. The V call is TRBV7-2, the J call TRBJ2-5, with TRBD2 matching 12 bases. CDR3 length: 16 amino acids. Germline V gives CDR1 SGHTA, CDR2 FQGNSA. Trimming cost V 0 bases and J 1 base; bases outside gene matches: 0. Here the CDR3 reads CASSLATSGGQETQYF. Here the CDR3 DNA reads TGTGCCAGCAGCTTAGCGACTAGCGGGGGCCAAGAGACCCAGTACTTC. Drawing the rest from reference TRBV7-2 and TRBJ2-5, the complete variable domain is GAGVSQSPSNKVTEKGKDVELRCDPISGHTALYWYRQSLGQGLEFLIYFQGNSAPDKSGLPSDRFSAERTGGSVSTLTIQRTQQEDSAVYLCASSLATSGGQETQYFGPGTRLLVL.

The CDR3 region has the DNA TGCAGCGTTGTCTATGGCTACACCTTC. Translation gives CSVVYGYTF. The chain couples TRBV29-1 to TRBJ1-2, with D unresolved. The CDR3 totals 9 residues. CDR1 is SQVTM, CDR2 ANQGSEA, per germline. The ends were cut back, 4 bases at V and 4 bases at J, with 1 base in the middle.

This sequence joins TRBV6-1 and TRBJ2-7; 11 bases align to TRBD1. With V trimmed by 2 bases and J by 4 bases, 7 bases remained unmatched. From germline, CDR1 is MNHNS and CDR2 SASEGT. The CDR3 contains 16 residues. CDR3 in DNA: TGTGCCAGCAGTGAATTAGTGGGACAGGGGGTGTACGAGCAGTACTTC. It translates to CASSELVGQGVYEQYF.

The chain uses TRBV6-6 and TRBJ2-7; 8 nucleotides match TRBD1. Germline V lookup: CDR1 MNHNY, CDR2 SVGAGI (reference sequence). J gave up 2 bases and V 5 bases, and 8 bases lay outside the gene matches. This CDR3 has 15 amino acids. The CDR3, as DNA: TGTGCCAGCAGTCATACAGGGGGTTCTACCTACGAGCAGTACTTC. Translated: CASSHTGGSTYEQYF.

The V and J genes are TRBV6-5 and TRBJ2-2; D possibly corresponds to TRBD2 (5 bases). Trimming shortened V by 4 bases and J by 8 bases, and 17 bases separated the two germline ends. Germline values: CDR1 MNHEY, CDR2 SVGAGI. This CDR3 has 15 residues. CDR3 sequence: CASSSDPTRAGELFF. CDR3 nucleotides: TGTGCCAGCAGTTCCGACCCTACTAGAGCGGGGGAGCTGTTTTTT.

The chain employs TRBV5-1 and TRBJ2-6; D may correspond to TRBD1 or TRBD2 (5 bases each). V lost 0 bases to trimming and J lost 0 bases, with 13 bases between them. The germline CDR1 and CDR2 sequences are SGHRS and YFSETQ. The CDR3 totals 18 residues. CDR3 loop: CASSLGAGTGSGANVLTF. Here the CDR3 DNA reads TGCGCCAGCAGCTTGGGTGCGGGTACAGGCTCTGGGGCCAACGTCCTGACTTTC.

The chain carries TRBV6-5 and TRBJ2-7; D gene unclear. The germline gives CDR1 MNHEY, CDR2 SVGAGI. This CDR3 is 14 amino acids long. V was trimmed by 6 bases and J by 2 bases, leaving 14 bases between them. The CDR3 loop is CASSTPTPPYEQYF. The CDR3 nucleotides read TGTGCCAGCAGCACCCCGACTCCCCCCTACGAGCAGTACTTC.

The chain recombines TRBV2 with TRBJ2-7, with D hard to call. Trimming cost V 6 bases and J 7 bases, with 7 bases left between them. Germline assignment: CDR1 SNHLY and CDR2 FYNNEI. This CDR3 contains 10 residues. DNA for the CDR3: TGTGCCAGCAGGTCGGGTGAGCAGTACTTC. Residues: CASRSGEQYF.

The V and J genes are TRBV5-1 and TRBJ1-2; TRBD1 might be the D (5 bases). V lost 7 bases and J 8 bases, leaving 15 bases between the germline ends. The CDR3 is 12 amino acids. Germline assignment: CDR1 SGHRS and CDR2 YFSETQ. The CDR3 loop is CASLFQGGGYTF. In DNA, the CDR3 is TGCGCCAGCCTATTCCAGGGTGGCGGCTACACCTTC.

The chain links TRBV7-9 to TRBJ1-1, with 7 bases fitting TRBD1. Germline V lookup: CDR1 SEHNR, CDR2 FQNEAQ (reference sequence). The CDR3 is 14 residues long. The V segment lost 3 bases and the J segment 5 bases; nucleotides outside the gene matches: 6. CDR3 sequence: CASSFDRVGTEAFF. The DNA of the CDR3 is TGTGCCAGCAGCTTTGACAGGGTTGGGACTGAAGCTTTCTTT.

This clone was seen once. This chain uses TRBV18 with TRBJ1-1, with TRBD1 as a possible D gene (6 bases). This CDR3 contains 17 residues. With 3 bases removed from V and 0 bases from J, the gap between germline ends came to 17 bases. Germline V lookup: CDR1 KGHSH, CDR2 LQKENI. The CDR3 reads CASSPLNPQGLNTEAFF. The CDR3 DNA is TGTGCCAGCTCACCGCTAAACCCTCAGGGGTTGAACACTGAAGCTTTCTTT.

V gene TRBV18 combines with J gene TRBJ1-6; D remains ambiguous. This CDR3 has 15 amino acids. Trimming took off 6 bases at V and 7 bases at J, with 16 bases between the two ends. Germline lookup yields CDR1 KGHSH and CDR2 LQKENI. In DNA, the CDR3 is TGTGCCAGCTCGGATGACCGGGCCAGAAATTCACCCCTCCACTTT. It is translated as CASSDDRARNSPLHF.

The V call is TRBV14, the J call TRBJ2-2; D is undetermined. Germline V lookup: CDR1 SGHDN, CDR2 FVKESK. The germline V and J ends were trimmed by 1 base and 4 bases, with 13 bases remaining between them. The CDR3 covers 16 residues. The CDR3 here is CASSQVYWVGTGELFF. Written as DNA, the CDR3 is TGTGCCAGCAGCCAAGTCTATTGGGTGGGCACCGGGGAGCTGTTTTTT. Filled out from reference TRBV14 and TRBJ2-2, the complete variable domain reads EAGVTQFPSHSVIEKGQTVTLRCDPISGHDNLYWYRRVMGKEIKFLLHFVKESKQDESGMPNNRFLAERTGGTYSTLKVQPAELEDSGVYFCASSQVYWVGTGELFFGEGSRLTVL.

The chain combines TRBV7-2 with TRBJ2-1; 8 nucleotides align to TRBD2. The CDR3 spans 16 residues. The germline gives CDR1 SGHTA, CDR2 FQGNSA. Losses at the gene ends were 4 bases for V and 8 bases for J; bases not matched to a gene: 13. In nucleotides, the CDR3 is TGTGCCAGCAGCTCGACTCCGGGACTAGATTTCGATGAGCAGTTCTTC. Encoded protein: CASSSTPGLDFDEQFF. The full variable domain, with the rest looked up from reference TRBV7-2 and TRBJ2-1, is GAGVSQSPSNKVTEKGKDVELRCDPISGHTALYWYRQSLGQGLEFLIYFQGNSAPDKSGLPSDRFSAERTGGSVSTLTIQRTQQEDSAVYLCASSSTPGLDFDEQFFGPGTRLTVL.

The CDR3 loop is CASRLRDYGRQYF. The DNA of the CDR3 is TGTGCCAGCAGGTTACGGGACTACGGTAGGCAGTACTTC. This rearrangement joins TRBV7-2 to TRBJ2-7; 7 nucleotides agree with TRBD2. V lost 6 bases and J lost 9; bases outside the gene matches: 11. Germline V gene lookup returns CDR1 SGHTA and CDR2 FQGNSA. This CDR3 region has 13 residues. Supplemented by reference TRBV7-2 and TRBJ2-7, the full variable domain reads GAGVSQSPSNKVTEKGKDVELRCDPISGHTALYWYRQSLGQGLEFLIYFQGNSAPDKSGLPSDRFSAERTGGSVSTLTIQRTQQEDSAVYLCASRLRDYGRQYFGPGTRLTVT.

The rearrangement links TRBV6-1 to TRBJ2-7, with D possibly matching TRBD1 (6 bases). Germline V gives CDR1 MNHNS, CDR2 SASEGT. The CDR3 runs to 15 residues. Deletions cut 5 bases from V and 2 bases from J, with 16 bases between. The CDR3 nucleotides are TGTGCCAGCAGTTTCACAGGGAAGATCGCCTACGAGCAGTACTTC. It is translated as CASSFTGKIAYEQYF.

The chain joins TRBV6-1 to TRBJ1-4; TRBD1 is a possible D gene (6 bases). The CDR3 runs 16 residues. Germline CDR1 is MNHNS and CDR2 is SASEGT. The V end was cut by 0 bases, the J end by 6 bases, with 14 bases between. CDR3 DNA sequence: TGTGCCAGCAGTGAAGCGTTCGGGCAGGGGTATGAAAAACTGTTTTTT. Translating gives CASSEAFGQGYEKLFF.

The CDR3 DNA is TGTGCCAGTAGTACCCAAGCCCCCGTCCTGACTAGGTCCACCGGGGAGCTGTTTTTT. It specifies CASSTQAPVLTRSTGELFF. This sequence joins TRBV19 and TRBJ2-2, with D possibly matching TRBD2 (6 bases). Germline CDR1 LNHDA, CDR2 SQIVND (reference sequence). The CDR3 sequence is 19 residues long. V was clipped by 4 bases and J by 4 bases, with 25 bases between them.